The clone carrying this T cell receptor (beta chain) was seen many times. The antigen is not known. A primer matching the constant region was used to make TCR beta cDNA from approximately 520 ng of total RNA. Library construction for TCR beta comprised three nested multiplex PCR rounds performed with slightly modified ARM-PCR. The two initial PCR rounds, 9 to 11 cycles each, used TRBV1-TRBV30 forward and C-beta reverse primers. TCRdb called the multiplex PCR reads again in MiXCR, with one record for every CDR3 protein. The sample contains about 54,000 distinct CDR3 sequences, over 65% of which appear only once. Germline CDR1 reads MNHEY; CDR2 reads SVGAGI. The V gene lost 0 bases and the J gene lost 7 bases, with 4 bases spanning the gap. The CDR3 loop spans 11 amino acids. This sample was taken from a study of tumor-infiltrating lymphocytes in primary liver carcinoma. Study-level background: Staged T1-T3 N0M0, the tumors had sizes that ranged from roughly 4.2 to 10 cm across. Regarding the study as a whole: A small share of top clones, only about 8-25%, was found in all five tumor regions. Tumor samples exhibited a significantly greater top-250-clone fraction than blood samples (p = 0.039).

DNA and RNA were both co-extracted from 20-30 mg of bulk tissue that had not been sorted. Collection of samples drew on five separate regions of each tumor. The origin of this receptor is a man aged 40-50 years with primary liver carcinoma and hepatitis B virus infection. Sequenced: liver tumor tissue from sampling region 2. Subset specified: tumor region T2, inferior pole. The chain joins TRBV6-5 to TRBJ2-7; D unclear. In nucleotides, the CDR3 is TGTGCCAGCAGTTACTCGCGAGAGCAGTACTTC. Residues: CASSYSREQYF.